The 6 T cell receptor beta chains given below trace back to one sample, sequenced in a study of CD8+ T cells in alopecia areata. Following extraction, RNA underwent reverse transcription to cDNA, which served as the sequencing template. Here immunoSEQ multiplex PCR was the method, and the copy in TCRdb shows in-frame clones only, minus some. The data show 140,000 to 150,000 clones, approximately 87% seen once. The input for sequencing was CD8+ T cells sorted from blood, taken at week 0. All receptors derive from a human donor with alopecia areata.

This chain links TRBV13 with TRBJ2-7; 7 nucleotides line up with TRBD2. The CDR3 is 14 amino acids. The germline gives CDR1 PRHDT, CDR2 FYEKMQ (reference sequence). J gave up 4 bases and V 2 bases, and 5 bases lay outside the gene matches. CDR3 sequence reads: CASSLRGLPYEQYF. The CDR3 bases are TGTGCCAGCAGCTTACGGGGACTACCATACGAGCAGTACTTC.

The V gene is TRBV29-1, the J gene TRBJ2-5, with 7 bases identical to TRBD2. The DNA end is a closer match to TRBJ2-7, so the J assignment may be wrong. CDR3 length equals 11 residues. CDR1 SQVTM and CDR2 ANQGSEA come from the germline V gene. CDR3 region: CSVGGDYEQYF. The CDR3 DNA is TGCAGCGTGGGGGGGGACTACGAGCAGTACTTC.

The V gene is TRBV5-4, the J gene TRBJ2-1, with D possibly being TRBD1 (6 bases). The CDR3 length is 14 residues. CDR1 SGHNT and CDR2 YYREEE come from the germline V gene (reference sequence). The V end lost 3 bases, the J end lost 8 bases, and 15 bases lay between the germline ends. The CDR3 is CASSSGPEGDEQFF. CDR3 sequence (DNA): TGTGCCAGCAGCTCCGGTCCCGAGGGGGATGAGCAGTTCTTC.

The V call is TRBV29-1, the J call TRBJ2-7, with 15 bases matching TRBD2. The V and J ends lost 0 bases and 2 bases, in that order; junction bases with no gene match: 5. Germline lookup yields CDR1 SQVTM and CDR2 ANQGSEA. This CDR3 is 17 amino acids long. CDR3 region: CSVEDPGTSGRTYEQYF. In nucleotides, the CDR3 is TGCAGCGTTGAAGATCCTGGGACTAGCGGGAGGACCTACGAGCAGTACTTC.

This chain joins TRBV25-1 and TRBJ2-1; 9 nucleotides agree with TRBD2. V gave up 3 bases and J gave up 0 bases; unmatched junction bases: 3. Per the germline V gene, CDR1 is MGHDK and CDR2 is SYGVNS. The CDR3 runs to 16 residues. The CDR3 DNA follows: TGTGCCAGCAGTGAGGGTAGCGGGAGCTCCTACAATGAGCAGTTCTTC. Translating it yields CASSEGSGSSYNEQFF.

J is TRBJ1-3 and V is TRBV7-9; D is perhaps TRBD1 (5 bases). Between the trimmed V and J ends, which lost 5 bases and 1 base, there was a span of 15 bases. The CDR3 extends over 16 amino acids. CDR1 SEHNR and CDR2 FQNEAQ come from the germline V gene (reference sequence). CDR3 sequence reads: CASSRGGTGSGNTIYF. As DNA, the CDR3 is TGTGCCAGCAGCCGAGGCGGGACCGGTTCTGGAAACACCATATATTTT. Combining the CDR3 with reference TRBV7-9 and TRBJ1-3 gives the whole variable domain DTGVSQNPRHKITKRGQNVTFRCDPISEHNRLYWYRQTLGQGPEFLTYFQNEAQLEKSRLLSDRFSAERPKGSFSTLEIQRTEQGDSAMYLCASSRGGTGSGNTIYFGEGSWLTVV.